This T cell receptor (beta chain) came from a study of OX40 agonist ivuxolimab in advanced cancers. For the study at large: Ivuxolimab, which is an agonistic anti-OX40 (CD134) antibody, was administered to the patients. Past anti-PD-1, anti-PD-L1 or anti-CTLA-4 therapy was accepted, and 40% to 45% had received some. Study results and limitations: Compared with CD4+, CD8+ T cells on average had more expanded clones. Blood T cells, both CD4+ and CD8+, expanded clonally by week 6 at 0.1 to 3.0 mg/kg.

This clone was seen a handful of times. The antigen is undetermined. CDR1 is MNHEY and CDR2 is SMNVEV in the germline V gene (reference sequence). Trimming stripped 8 bases from V and 2 bases from J, with 9 bases between. This CDR3 is built from 12 residues. Measured with immunoSEQ multiplex PCR; TCRdb has only the in-frame clones, and not every one. The data contain roughly 56,000 clones, 80% to 90% of them singletons. The source material was CD4+ or CD8+ T cells sorted from blood, sampled in a trial of the OX40 agonist ivuxolimab. This TCR was recovered from an adult with an advanced solid tumor such as melanoma, head and neck, liver or kidney cancer. The chain joins TRBV27 to TRBJ1-2; the D gene is possibly TRBD1 (6 bases). This CDR3 reads CASGTGNYGYTF. In nucleotides, the CDR3 is TGTGCCAGCGGCACAGGGAACTATGGCTACACCTTC.